This T cell receptor (beta chain) was retrieved from a study of cytomegalovirus exposure and HLA in healthy donors. Whole-study findings and limits: Testing in vitro showed a few CMV-associated chains specific for CMV antigens.

Germline CDR1 reads SGHTA; CDR2 reads FQGNSA. The CDR3 covers 14 residues. V lost 3 bases and J lost 12; bases outside the gene matches: 11. Some clones are missing from TCRdb's copy, which holds only in-frame ones; the method was immunoSEQ multiplex PCR. The sample shows some 130,000 clones, approximately 84% of them seen only once. The donors were part of the validation cohort, which consisted of under 150 subjects and was separate from the first cohort of several hundred subjects. A word on this clone: Antigen: not known.

This chain joins TRBV7-2 and TRBJ2-1, with 7 bases that match TRBD2. The sequenced sample consisted of PBMCs. This TCR was sampled from a man aged 30 to 45 in good health and CMV-seropositive. CDR3 in amino acids: CASSLTSWASGQFF. Written as DNA, the CDR3 is TGTGCCAGCAGCTTGACTAGCTGGGCCTCTGGGCAGTTCTTC.